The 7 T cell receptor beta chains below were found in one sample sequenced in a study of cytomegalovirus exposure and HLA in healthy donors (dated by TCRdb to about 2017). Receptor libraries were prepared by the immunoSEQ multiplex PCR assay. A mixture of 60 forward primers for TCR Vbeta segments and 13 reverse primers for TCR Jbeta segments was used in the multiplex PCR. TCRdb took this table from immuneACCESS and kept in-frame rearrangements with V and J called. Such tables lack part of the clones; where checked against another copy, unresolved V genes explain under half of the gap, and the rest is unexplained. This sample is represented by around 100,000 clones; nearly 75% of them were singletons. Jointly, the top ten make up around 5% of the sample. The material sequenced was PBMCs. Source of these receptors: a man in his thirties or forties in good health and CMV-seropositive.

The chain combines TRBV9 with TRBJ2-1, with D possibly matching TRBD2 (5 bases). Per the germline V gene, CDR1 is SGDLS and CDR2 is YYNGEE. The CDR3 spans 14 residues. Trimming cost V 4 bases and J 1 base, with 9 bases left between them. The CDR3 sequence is CASSRTGSYNEQFF. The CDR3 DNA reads TGTGCCAGCAGCAGGACGGGGTCCTACAATGAGCAGTTCTTC.

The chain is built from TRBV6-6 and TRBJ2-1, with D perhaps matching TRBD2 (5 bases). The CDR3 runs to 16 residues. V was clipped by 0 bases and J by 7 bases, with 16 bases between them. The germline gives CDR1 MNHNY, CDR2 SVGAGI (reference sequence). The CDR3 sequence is CASSYSSLASRNEQFF. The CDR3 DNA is TGTGCCAGCAGTTACTCGAGTCTAGCCTCGCGTAATGAGCAGTTCTTC.

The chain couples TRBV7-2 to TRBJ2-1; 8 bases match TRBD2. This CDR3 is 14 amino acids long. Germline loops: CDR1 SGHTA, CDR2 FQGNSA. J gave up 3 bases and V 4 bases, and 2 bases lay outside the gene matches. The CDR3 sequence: CASSWGTSYNEQFF. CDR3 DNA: TGTGCCAGCAGCTGGGGGACTAGCTACAATGAGCAGTTCTTC.

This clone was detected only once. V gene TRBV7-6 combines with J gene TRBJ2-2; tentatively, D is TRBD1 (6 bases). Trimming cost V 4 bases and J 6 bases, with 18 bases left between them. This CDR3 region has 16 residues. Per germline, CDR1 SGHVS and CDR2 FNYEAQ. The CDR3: CASSSSRGSSAGELFF. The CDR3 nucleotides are TGTGCCAGCAGCTCAAGCAGGGGCAGCAGTGCCGGGGAGCTGTTTTTT.

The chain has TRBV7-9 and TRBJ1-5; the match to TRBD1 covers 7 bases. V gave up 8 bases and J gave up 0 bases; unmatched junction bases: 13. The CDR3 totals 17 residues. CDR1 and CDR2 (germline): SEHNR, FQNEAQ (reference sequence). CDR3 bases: TGTGCCAGCGGACCGACAGGGCCCACTTATAGCAATCAGCCCCAGCATTTT. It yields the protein CASGPTGPTYSNQPQHF.

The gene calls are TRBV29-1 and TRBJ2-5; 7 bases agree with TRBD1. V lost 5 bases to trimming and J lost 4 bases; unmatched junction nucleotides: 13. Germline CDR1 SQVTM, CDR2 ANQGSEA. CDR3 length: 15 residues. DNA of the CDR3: TGCAGCGTTACCTGGGGGCAGGGGGTGCCAGAGACCCAGTACTTC. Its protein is CSVTWGQGVPETQYF.

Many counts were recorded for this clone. CDR3 DNA sequence: TGTGCCAGCAGCCAAGAACCGGGGGTGGTTGCCACTGAAGCTTTCTTT. Its protein product is CASSQEPGVVATEAFF. The chain uses TRBV4-2 and TRBJ1-1, with D maybe TRBD1 (5 bases). Trimming stripped 0 bases from V and 4 bases from J, with 15 bases between. Germline V gives CDR1 LGHNA, CDR2 YNFKEQ. The CDR3 is made up of 16 amino acids.